This TCR beta chain was profiled in a study of shared clonotypes between healthy human individuals. For the study at large: CD4 naive cells filled three plates per donor, CD4 memory three, CD8 naive two and CD8 memory one.

CD8 cells regarded as naive lacked CD45RO, were positively chosen for CCR7, and omitted terminally differentiated effector memory CD45RA+ cells. Some clones are missing from TCRdb's copy, which holds only in-frame ones; the method was immunoSEQ multiplex PCR. The sample shows nearly 2 million clones, about 94% of them seen only once. The CDR3 runs to 14 residues. The germline V gene encodes CDR1 SEHNR and CDR2 FQNEAQ (reference sequence). The junction had 7 bases not matched to a gene; V was cut back by 4 bases and J by 7 bases. This TCR derives from a man aged 18 to 30 in good health. The gene calls are TRBV7-9 and TRBJ2-3; 8 positions agree with TRBD1. The sequencing input was naive CD8+ T cells sorted from blood. The CDR3 DNA reads TGTGCCAGCAGCTCGAGACAGGGGCCTCATACGCAGTATTTT. Its protein product is CASSSRQGPHTQYF.